This record concerns one T cell receptor beta chain sequence. What this receptor recognizes is not known. Within one base of it there is no much larger clone, and no base qualities were kept. Taken from the germline V gene, the CDR1 and CDR2 loops are MDHEN and SYDVKM. The CDR3, cysteine through phenylalanine, is 18 amino acids long. CDR3 DNA is the only sequence kept; it has 54 bases, read in frame from the first base. Trimming removed 5 bases from V and 1 base from J; the gene matches leave 15 bases unexplained. The data derive from a study of response to subunit inactivated influenza vaccine (dated by TCRdb to between 2018 and 2020). Regarding the research as a whole: To follow how T cells responded to a trivalent subunit inactivated influenza vaccine, the researchers relied on deep quantitative profiling of the T cell receptor repertoire.

The library relied on RT-PCR. Sequenced on an Illumina HiSeq 2500. Clones were called with MiXCR by TCRdb after fastp trimmed the public reads at Q25, and only in-frame beta chains were retained. CDR3 protein duplicates are merged, each entry listing the most common genes and DNA. Counted in this sample were hundreds of thousands of distinct CDR3 sequences; 11% of them appeared once. Together, the top ten hold approximately 10% of the sample. Broader findings and caveats from the paper: The authors suggested that each seasonal influenza vaccination may recruit only a limited number of new T cells.

These same data were also listed under a study on T cells expressing NK-cell markers. As the second paper documents: The TCR beta cDNA libraries were made using 5'RACE template switching, a step that added both a universal primer site and unique molecular identifiers. Three sorted T-cell subsets (CD3+CD56+NKG2C+, CD3+CD56+NKG2C- and CD3+CD56-NKG2C+) from roughly 8 donors had their TCR beta-chain repertoires profiled. Of the eight sequenced donors, seven were found to be HCMV-seropositive and one was found to be HCMV-seronegative. In several experiments an anti-gammadeltaTCR antibody was added to restrict sorting to alphabetaTCR-expressing T cells. In more than five donors, the dominant CD3+CD56+NKG2C+ clonotypes ranked among the top 10 CD8+ clonotypes, making up about 1.0-8% of CD8+ T cells. Those dominant clonotypes were again the most abundant among CD3+CD56-NKG2C+ cells in a handful of donors, at roughly 25-65%. It remained unclear whether the expanded NKG2C-expressing T cell clones were specific for HCMV antigens. The study sequenced eight donors, all healthy volunteers chosen at random: three men and five women. HCMV serostatus was determined by detecting HCMV-specific IgG in serum with a commercial ELISA kit. Ficoll density gradient centrifugation was used to isolate peripheral blood mononuclear cells from blood. For a handful of donors, bulk peripheral blood T-cell repertoires were also sequenced from unsorted PBMC. cDNA synthesis was primed from the TCR beta constant segment and was followed by two successive PCR amplification steps. Illumina HiSeq 2000/2500, MiSeq or NextSeq was used to sequence libraries as 2 x 150 bp reads. MIGEC was used to demultiplex reads and group reads by UMI, and MiTCR was used to assemble and quantify clonotypes. To remove erroneous sequences, TCR cDNA sequences were retained only when supported by two or more reads. The tcR package was used for downstream repertoire analysis, and clonotypes were matched between fractions using CDR3 nucleotide sequence together with V segment. VDJmatch was used to annotate antigen specificity against VDJdb, with one amino acid substitution in CDR3 permitted.

This receptor was obtained from a man between 45 and 60 years old who received an inactivated influenza vaccine. Donor details come from another sample of the same person, matched by shared clones. This chain is built from TRBV28 and TRBJ2-7, and TRBD2 matches 9 of the central bases. The material was PBMCs from blood, obtained on the day of vaccination. The CDR3 in this case is CASSGAGGSGWDSYEQYF. The sequenced DNA is TGTGCCAGCAGTGGGGCGGGGGGGTCGGGATGGGATTCCTACGAGCAGTACTTC.